The TCR beta chain under discussion was sequenced for a study of CXCR3-negative and CXCR3-positive naive CD8 T cells. As for the study in general: Per-library TRB read counts averaged about 1.5 +/- 0.3 million, adding up to some 130 million in total.

UMI-labeled 5' RACE yielded the TRB cDNA libraries. TCRdb re-called the 5' RACE reads and shows each CDR3 protein once, DNA omitted. The data include about 130,000 distinct CDR3 sequences; the top ten clones carry 0.5% to 0.6%. This CDR3 spans 16 amino acids. Whole-study results and caveats: Because surface CD5 did not distinguish the naive subsets, TCR strength was inferred from TRB CDR3 properties. Naive cells positive for CXCR3 carried more hydrophobic TRB CDR3s than CXCR3-negative ones.

As to this clonotype: Its antigen is currently unknown.

In triplicate, each CD8+ T cell subset was sorted at a few hundred thousand cells per replicate. The sequenced sample was naive CXCR3+ CD8+ T cells from blood. Noted subset: CD45RO-CCR7+CD27+CD95- naive CD8+ T cells expressing CXCR3 (TNR3+). The sequence was obtained from a human donor in good health. Some clones in this sample may be carry-over from other donors' samples. The V call is TRBV12-3 or TRBV12-4, the J call TRBJ2-1; TCRdb's D call, TRBD2, is unchecked because there is no DNA. Here the CDR3 reads CASSPRTSGPGNEQFF.